This T cell receptor (beta chain) appears in the sequencing data of a study of T cells in localized non-small cell lung cancer. Study observations and caveats: Longer survival (overall) was linked to higher T cell density in blood. A median of roughly 50 of the top 100 tumor clones appeared in adjacent lung, which was paired and uninvolved.

Comments on this clone: Its target is not known.

Profiling relied on immunoSEQ multiplex PCR, and the TCRdb table lists in-frame clones only, not all of them. The sample holds over 15,000 clones, about 89% seen once. V shed 3 bases and J 4 bases; nucleotides not matched to a gene: 18. CDR1 and CDR2 from the germline V gene are KGHSH and LQKENI. This CDR3 comprises 21 residues. This rearrangement joins TRBV18 to TRBJ2-6; 10 bases match TRBD2. The receptor was isolated from a male donor aged 60 or older with stage II lung adenocarcinoma. Sample: peripheral blood mononuclear cells, taken before any cancer treatment. CDR3 bases: TGTGCCAGCTCACCCCTTATTGGGGCTAGCGGGAGAGAGGCAGGGGCCAACGTCCTGACTTTC. It translates to CASSPLIGASGREAGANVLTF.